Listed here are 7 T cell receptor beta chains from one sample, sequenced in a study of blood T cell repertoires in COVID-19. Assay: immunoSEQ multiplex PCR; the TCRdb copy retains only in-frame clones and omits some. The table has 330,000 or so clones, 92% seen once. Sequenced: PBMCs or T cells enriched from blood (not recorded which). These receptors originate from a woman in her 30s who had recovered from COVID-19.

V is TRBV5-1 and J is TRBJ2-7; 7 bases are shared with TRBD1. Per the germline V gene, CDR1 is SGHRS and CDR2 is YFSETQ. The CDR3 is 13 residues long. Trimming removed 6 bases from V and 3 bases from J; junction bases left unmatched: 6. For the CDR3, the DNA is TGCGCCAGCACCCTACAGGGGAGCTACGAGCAGTACTTC. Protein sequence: CASTLQGSYEQYF.

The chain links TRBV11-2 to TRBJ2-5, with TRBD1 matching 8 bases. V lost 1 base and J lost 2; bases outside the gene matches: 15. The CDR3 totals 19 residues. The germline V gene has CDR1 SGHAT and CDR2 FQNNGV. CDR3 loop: CASSLGWRDRPPNQETQYF. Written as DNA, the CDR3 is TGTGCCAGCAGCTTAGGTTGGCGGGACAGGCCTCCCAATCAAGAGACCCAGTACTTC.

The CDR3 DNA reads as TGCGCCAGCAGCTCCCAGGGGTACGAGCAGTACTTC. As protein: CASSSQGYEQYF. The chain employs TRBV5-1 and TRBJ2-7, with D perhaps TRBD1 (6 bases). The CDR3 is 12 amino acids. From germline, CDR1 is SGHRS and CDR2 YFSETQ. V dropped 3 bases and J dropped 4 bases, with 8 bases sitting between them.

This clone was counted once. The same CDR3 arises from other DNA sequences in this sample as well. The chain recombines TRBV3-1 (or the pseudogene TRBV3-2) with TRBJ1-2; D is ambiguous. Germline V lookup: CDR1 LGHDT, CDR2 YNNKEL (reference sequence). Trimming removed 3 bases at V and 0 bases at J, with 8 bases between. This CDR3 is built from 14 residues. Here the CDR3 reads CASSQAGSNYGYTF. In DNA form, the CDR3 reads TGTGCCAGCAGCCAGGCAGGATCTAACTATGGCTACACCTTC.

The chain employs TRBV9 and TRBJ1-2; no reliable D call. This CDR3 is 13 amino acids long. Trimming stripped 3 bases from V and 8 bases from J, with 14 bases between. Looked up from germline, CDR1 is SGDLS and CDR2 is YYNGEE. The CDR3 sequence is CASSARIAGGYTF. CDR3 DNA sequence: TGTGCCAGCAGCGCCCGCATTGCGGGCGGCTACACCTTC.

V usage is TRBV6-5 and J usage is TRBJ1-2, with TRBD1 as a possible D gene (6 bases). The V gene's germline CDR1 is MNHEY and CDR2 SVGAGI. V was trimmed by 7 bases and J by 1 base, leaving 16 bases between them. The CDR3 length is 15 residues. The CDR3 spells CASMRYWGLNYGYTF. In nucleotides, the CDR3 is TGTGCCAGCATGCGGTATTGGGGGCTTAACTATGGCTACACCTTC.

This CDR3 reads CASRALGQAQETQYF. The CDR3 nucleotides read TGTGCCAGCAGGGCCCTGGGACAGGCCCAAGAGACCCAGTACTTC. The gene calls are TRBV6-5 and TRBJ2-5; 8 bases align to TRBD1. Germline CDR1 and CDR2: MNHEY and SVGAGI. V trimming: 6 bases; J trimming: 1 base; junction bases outside the gene matches: 7. The CDR3 sequence is 15 residues long.